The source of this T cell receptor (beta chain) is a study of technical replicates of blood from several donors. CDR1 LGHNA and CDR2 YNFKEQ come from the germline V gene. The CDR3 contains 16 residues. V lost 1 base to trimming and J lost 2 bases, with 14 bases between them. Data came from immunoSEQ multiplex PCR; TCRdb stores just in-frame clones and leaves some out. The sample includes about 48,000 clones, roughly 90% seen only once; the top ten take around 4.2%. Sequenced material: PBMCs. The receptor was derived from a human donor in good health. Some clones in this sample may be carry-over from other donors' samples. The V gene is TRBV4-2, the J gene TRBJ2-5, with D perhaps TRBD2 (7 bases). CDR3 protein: CASSQGRGGRQETQYF. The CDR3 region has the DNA TGTGCCAGCAGCCAAGGAAGGGGGGGGCGACAAGAGACCCAGTACTTC.